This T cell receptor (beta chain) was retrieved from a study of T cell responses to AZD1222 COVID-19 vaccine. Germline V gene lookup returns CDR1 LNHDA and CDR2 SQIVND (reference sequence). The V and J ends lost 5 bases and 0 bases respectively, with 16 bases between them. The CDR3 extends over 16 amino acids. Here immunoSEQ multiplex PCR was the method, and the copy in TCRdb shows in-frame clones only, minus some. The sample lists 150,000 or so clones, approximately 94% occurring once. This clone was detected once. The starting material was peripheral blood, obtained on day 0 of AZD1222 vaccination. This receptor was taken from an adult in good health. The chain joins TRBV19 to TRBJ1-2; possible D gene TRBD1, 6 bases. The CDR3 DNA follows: TGTGCCAGTAGTCAATCCGGGGGCGCTTCTAACTATGGCTACACCTTC. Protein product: CASSQSGGASNYGYTF.